Each of the 7 T cell receptor beta chains below was sequenced from the same sample in a study of T cells after yellow fever vaccination. TCRdb used MiXCR to reprocess the 5' RACE reads, holding one entry per CDR3 protein. The sample has 50,000 to 60,000 distinct CDR3 sequences, approximately 7% seen once. Sample: CD8+ T cells not binding an NS4B(214-222) dextramer, sorted from PBMCs, taken 35 to 50 days after the first yellow fever vaccination. All receptors derive from a young man who received the YFV17D yellow fever vaccine.

V gene TRBV7-3 combines with J gene TRBJ2-3; tentative D call: TRBD1 (5 bases). V was trimmed by 0 bases and J by 4 bases, leaving 11 bases between them. Germline V gene data show CDR1 as SGHTA and CDR2 as FQGTGA. The CDR3 has 15 amino acids. CDR3 sequence: CASSLTWGPSDTQYF. The DNA for the CDR3 is TGTGCCAGCAGCTTAACTTGGGGCCCCTCAGATACGCAGTATTTT.

The chain employs TRBV7-3 and TRBJ2-1, with TRBD2 as a possible D gene (6 bases). The V and J ends lost 5 bases and 7 bases respectively, with 15 bases between them. From germline, CDR1 is SGHTA and CDR2 FQGTGA. There are 14 residues in the CDR3. The CDR3 DNA follows: TGTGCCAGCAGCCGACCGGGAGAGGGTAATGAGCAGTTCTTC. This gives the protein CASSRPGEGNEQFF. Based on the CDR3 plus reference TRBV7-3 and TRBJ2-1, the full variable domain is GAGVSQTPSNKVTEKGKYVELRCDPISGHTALYWYRQSLGQGPEFLIYFQGTGAADDSGLPNDRFFAVRPEGSVSTLKIQRTERGDSAVYLCASSRPGEGNEQFFGPGTRLTVL.

This clonotype was counted ten times or more. The chain has TRBV6-1 and TRBJ2-7; D perhaps matches TRBD2 (6 bases). Germline CDR1 MNHNS, CDR2 SASEGT. Trimming pared 5 bases from V and 2 bases from J, leaving 13 bases between. There are 14 residues in the CDR3. The chain's CDR3 is CASSPGDGPYEQYF. The CDR3 DNA sequence: TGTGCCAGCAGTCCGGGGGACGGGCCCTACGAGCAGTACTTC.

This clonotype was observed a few times. The rearrangement uses TRBV27 and TRBJ2-7; D may be TRBD2 (5 bases). The germline CDR1 and CDR2 sequences are MNHEY and SMNVEV (reference sequence). With 3 bases removed from V and 4 bases from J, the gap between germline ends came to 13 bases. The CDR3 consists of 14 residues. CDR3 bases: TGTGCCAGCAGTTTTGGGAGCGACTCGTACGAGCAGTACTTC. Encoded protein: CASSFGSDSYEQYF.

This clonotype turned up a few times. This chain uses TRBV7-2 with TRBJ2-1; 11 bases fit TRBD2. After removal of 3 bases from V and 10 bases from J, the junction contained 11 bases not matched to a gene. Germline V CDR1 and CDR2: SGHTA, FQGNSA. CDR3 length: 16 residues. CDR3 amino acids: CASSFVSGGAVWEQFF. The CDR3 nucleotides read TGTGCCAGCAGCTTCGTTAGCGGGGGGGCCGTTTGGGAGCAGTTCTTC.

This clonotype was seen a few times. The CDR3 sequence: CASSQSGLGELFF. CDR3 DNA sequence: TGCGCCAGCAGCCAGAGCGGGTTGGGGGAGCTGTTTTTT. This rearrangement joins TRBV4-3 to TRBJ2-2; D perhaps matches TRBD2 (6 bases). The ends were cut back, 3 bases at V and 8 bases at J, with 10 bases in the middle. Germline V gene sequence: CDR1 LGHNA, CDR2 YSLEER. The CDR3 length is 13 residues.

The V call is TRBV7-3, the J call TRBJ2-2, with D tentatively TRBD2 (5 bases). V was clipped by 8 bases and J by 7 bases, with 11 bases between them. Germline V lookup: CDR1 SGHTA, CDR2 FQGTGA. The CDR3 is made up of 12 amino acids. The CDR3 DNA follows: TGTGCCAGCGCTGAGGGTAGCGGGGAGCTGTTTTTT. Translation gives CASAEGSGELFF.